This TCR beta chain was captured by sequencing in a study of shared clonotypes between healthy human individuals. This clone was picked up one time. Its matching antigen is unknown. The CDR3 has 13 residues. CDR1 and CDR2 (germline): ENHRY, SYGVKD. Trimming shortened V by 2 bases and J by 2 bases, and 7 bases separated the two germline ends. Sequenced by immunoSEQ multiplex PCR; TCRdb stores in-frame clones only, minus some. The data hold 700,000 to 950,000 clones, with just over 95% observed a single time. Terminally differentiated effector memory CD45RA+ cells were left out of the naive CD8 fraction, which was CD45RO-negative and positively selected for CCR7. Free of recent acute infections or vaccinations, the donors were healthy HIV-negative adults. Overall study findings and caveats: Among the subsets, naive ones generally showed larger estimated richness than memory ones. Lower generation probabilities were found for non-shared clonotypes than for those shared by all four donors.

The sequenced sample was naive CD8+ T cells sorted from blood. The clonotype was recovered from a man aged 30 to 45 in good health. The chain joins TRBV10-3 to TRBJ2-7; D possibly corresponds to TRBD1 (5 bases). CDR3 loop: CAISEVGPYEQYF. Here the CDR3 DNA reads TGTGCCATCAGTGAGGTGGGGCCCTACGAGCAGTACTTC.